This TCR delta chain was identified in a study of γδ T cells in repeated Plasmodium falciparum infection. Flow sorting of PBMC yielded separate Vgamma9/Vdelta2+ and Vdelta2-negative gammadelta T cell populations for bulk repertoire analysis. TCRdb reapplied CATT to the multiplex PCR reads. The top ten hold around 8.3% of the sample, which has roughly 90,000 delta-chain clones, more than 1.4% seen once. The CDR3 is made up of 13 amino acids. Germline values: CDR1 TVYSNPD, CDR2 GDNSRS (reference sequence). This clone has only a few counts. TCRdb shows a much larger clone's protein in place of this DNA's translation, and the two differ at residue 9, likely through a read error; the protein shown is translated from the DNA.

This receptor was identified in a pool of human donors (malaria-infected and uninfected, not separated). The V and J genes are TRDV3 and TRDJ1, with a possible D match to TRDD3 (5 bases). Source material: gamma-delta T cells from blood. In nucleotides, the CDR3 is TGTGCCTTCCTAGCCCCTGGGACCGCTAAACTCATCTTT. It codes for CAFLAPGTAKLIF.